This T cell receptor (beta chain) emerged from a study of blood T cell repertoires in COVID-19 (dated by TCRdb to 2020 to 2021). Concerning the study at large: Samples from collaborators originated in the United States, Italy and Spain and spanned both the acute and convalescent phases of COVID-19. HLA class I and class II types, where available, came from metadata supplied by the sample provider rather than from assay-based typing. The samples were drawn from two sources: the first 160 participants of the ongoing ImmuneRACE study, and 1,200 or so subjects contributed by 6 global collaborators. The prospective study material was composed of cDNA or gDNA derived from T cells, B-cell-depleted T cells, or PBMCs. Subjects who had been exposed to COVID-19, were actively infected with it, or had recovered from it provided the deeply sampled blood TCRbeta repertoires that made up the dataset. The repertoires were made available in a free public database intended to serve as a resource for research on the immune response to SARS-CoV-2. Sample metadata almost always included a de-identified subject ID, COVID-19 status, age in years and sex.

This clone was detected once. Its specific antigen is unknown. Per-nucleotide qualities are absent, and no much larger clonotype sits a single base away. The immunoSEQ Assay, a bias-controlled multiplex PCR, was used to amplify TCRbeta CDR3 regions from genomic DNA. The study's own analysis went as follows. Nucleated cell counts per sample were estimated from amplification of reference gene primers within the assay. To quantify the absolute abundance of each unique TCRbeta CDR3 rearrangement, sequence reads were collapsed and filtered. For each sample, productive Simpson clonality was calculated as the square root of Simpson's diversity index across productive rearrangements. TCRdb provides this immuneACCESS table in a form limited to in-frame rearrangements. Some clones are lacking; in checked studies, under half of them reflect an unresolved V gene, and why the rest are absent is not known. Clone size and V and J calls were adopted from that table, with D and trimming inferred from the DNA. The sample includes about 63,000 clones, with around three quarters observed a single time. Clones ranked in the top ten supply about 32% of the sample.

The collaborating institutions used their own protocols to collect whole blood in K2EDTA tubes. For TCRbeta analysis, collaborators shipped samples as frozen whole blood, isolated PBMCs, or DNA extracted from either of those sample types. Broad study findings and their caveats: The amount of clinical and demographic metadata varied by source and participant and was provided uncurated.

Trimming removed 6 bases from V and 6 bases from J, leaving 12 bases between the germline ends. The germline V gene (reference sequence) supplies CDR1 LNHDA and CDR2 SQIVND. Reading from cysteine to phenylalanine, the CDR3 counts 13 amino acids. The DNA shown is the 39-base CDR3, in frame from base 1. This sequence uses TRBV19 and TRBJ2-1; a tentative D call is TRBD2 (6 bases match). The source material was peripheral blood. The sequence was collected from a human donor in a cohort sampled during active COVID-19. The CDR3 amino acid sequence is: CASSRGLLNEQFF. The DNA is TGTGCCAGTAGCCGGGGACTTCTCAATGAGCAGTTCTTC. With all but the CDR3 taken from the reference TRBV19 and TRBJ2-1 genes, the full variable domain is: DGGITQSPKYLFRKEGQNVTLSCEQNLNHDAMYWYRQDPGQGLRLIYYSQIVNDFQKGDIAEGYSVSREKKESFPLTVTSAQKNPTAFYLCASSRGLLNEQFFGPGTRLTVL.